Sequencing of this TCR beta chain was carried out in a study of blood T cell repertoires in COVID-19. Assay: immunoSEQ multiplex PCR; the TCRdb copy retains only in-frame clones and omits some. This table holds about 220,000 clones, 85% to 90% found once. The specimen was PBMCs or T cells enriched from blood (not recorded which). The receptor comes from a woman aged 45-59 years with acute COVID-19.

CDR3 DNA sequence: TGTGCCAGCAGCTTACGGGGGAGCGGCTACGAGCAGTACTTC. Its protein product is CASSLRGSGYEQYF. The V call is TRBV7-8, the J call TRBJ2-7, with D possibly matching TRBD2 (6 bases). Germline lookup yields CDR1 SGHVS and CDR2 FQNEAQ. Trimming cost V 2 bases and J 3 bases, with 11 bases left between them. The length of the CDR3 is 14 residues.